Following are 25 T cell receptor beta chains from one sample sequenced in a study of T cell changes during pregnancy in multiple sclerosis. Assay used: immunoSEQ multiplex PCR; TCRdb lists only in-frame clones, some missing. The sample holds tens of thousands of clones, about 90% seen once. The sequencing here drew on CD4+ T cells from peripheral blood mononuclear cells, taken after pregnancy. The receptors originated from a female donor with multiple sclerosis, enrolled in a pregnancy study.

The genes are TRBV7-9 and TRBJ2-7; TRBD2 aligns across 12 bases. Germline assignment: CDR1 SEHNR and CDR2 FQNEAQ (reference sequence). V shed 6 bases, J shed 2 bases, and the junction held 5 bases outside the gene matches. The length of the CDR3 is 15 residues. CDR3 sequence: CASSHGTSGPYEQYF. The CDR3 nucleotides read TGTGCCAGCAGTCATGGGACTAGCGGGCCCTACGAGCAGTACTTC.

V is TRBV6-1 and J is TRBJ2-5; 7 bases align to TRBD2. The CDR3 has 13 amino acids. Germline V gene sequence: CDR1 MNHNS, CDR2 SASEGT. J lost 5 bases, V lost 6 bases, and 6 bases had no gene match. The CDR3: CASRPAGPETQYF. The CDR3 DNA sequence: TGTGCCAGCAGGCCAGCGGGGCCCGAGACCCAGTACTTC.

The J gene is TRBJ2-1, the V gene TRBV7-2; D may be TRBD2 (6 bases). Germline CDR1 is SGHTA and CDR2 is FQGNSA. Trimming left V 1 base short and J 3 bases short, with 10 bases between. The CDR3 consists of 15 residues. CDR3 loop: CASSLGAGSYNEQFF. CDR3 DNA: TGTGCCAGCAGCTTAGGGGCGGGAAGCTACAATGAGCAGTTCTTC.

V gene TRBV4-3 combines with J gene TRBJ1-2; D is ambiguous. Trimming took 0 bases from V and 0 from J, leaving 11 bases between them. From germline, CDR1 is LGHNA and CDR2 YSLEER. The CDR3 loop spans 16 amino acids. CDR3 nucleotides: TGCGCCAGCAGCCAAGAGTTGCGGAGTTCTAACTATGGCTACACCTTC. The encoded protein is CASSQELRSSNYGYTF.

The genes are TRBV25-1 and TRBJ1-2; no clear D gene. The V gene's germline CDR1 is MGHDK and CDR2 SYGVNS. V lost 7 bases and J lost 4, with 13 bases in between. The CDR3 length is 13 residues. This chain's CDR3 is CASTEGVGYGYTF. The CDR3 coding sequence is TGTGCCAGCACCGAGGGCGTAGGCTATGGCTACACCTTC.

V and J are TRBV7-3 and TRBJ1-2; 10 nucleotides line up with TRBD1. V shed 0 bases and J 8 bases; nucleotides not matched to a gene: 12. The germline V gene has CDR1 SGHTA and CDR2 FQGTGA. This CDR3 spans 17 amino acids. The CDR3 protein is CASSLTAPGQGVFGYTF. The CDR3 coding sequence is TGTGCCAGCAGCTTAACTGCTCCCGGACAGGGGGTATTCGGCTACACCTTC.

The CDR3 DNA is TGTGCCTGGGGGCTTAAGACTAGCGGGACCGGGGAGCTGTTTTTT. Protein: CAWGLKTSGTGELFF. V and J are TRBV30 and TRBJ2-2, with TRBD2 identical over 10 bases. Germline loops: CDR1 GTSNPN, CDR2 SVGIG (reference sequence). The CDR3 consists of 15 residues. V was clipped by 5 bases and J by 5 bases; unmatched bases: 8.

The chain recombines TRBV28 with TRBJ1-4; possible D gene TRBD1, 6 bases. This CDR3 is built from 15 residues. Per germline, CDR1 MDHEN and CDR2 SYDVKM. Trimming cost V 5 bases and J 4 bases, with 14 bases left between them. DNA for the CDR3: TGTGCCAGCAGTCCGGGACAACGGGTTAATGAAAAACTGTTTTTT. Translating it yields CASSPGQRVNEKLFF.

J is TRBJ2-3 and V is TRBV7-8, with 8 positions matching TRBD2. Losses at the gene ends were 6 bases for V and 1 base for J; bases not matched to a gene: 6. This CDR3 comprises 15 residues. CDR1 is SGHVS, CDR2 FQNEAQ, per germline. The CDR3 region is CASRGGRIGTDTQYF. The CDR3 bases are TGTGCCAGCAGAGGCGGGAGGATTGGCACAGATACGCAGTATTTT.

The V gene is TRBV25-1, the J gene TRBJ2-1; 14 bases line up with TRBD2. The CDR3 runs 15 residues. Germline loops: CDR1 MGHDK, CDR2 SYGVNS. The J segment lost 4 bases and the V segment lost 5 bases, leaving 1 base of the junction unmatched. The CDR3 DNA reads TGTGCCAGCAGTCGACTAGCGGGAGGGTACAATGAGCAGTTCTTC. This translates into CASSRLAGGYNEQFF.

This clone showed up just a few times. This chain links TRBV7-9 with TRBJ1-1; D not resolved. The CDR3 is 15 residues long. The ends were cut back, 1 base at V and 1 base at J, with 10 bases in the middle. Germline V CDR1 and CDR2: SEHNR, FQNEAQ (reference sequence). CDR3 sequence (DNA): TGTGCCAGCAGCTTAGTCTCAGGAAAGAACACTGAAGCTTTCTTT. Its translation: CASSLVSGKNTEAFF.

The chain is built from TRBV5-4 and TRBJ2-1, with a tentative D call TRBD2 (7 bases). The V gene's germline CDR1 is SGHNT and CDR2 YYREEE (reference sequence). The CDR3 sequence is 15 residues long. Deletions cut 4 bases from V and 4 bases from J, with 15 bases between. The CDR3 here is CASSHRASGYNEQFF. The CDR3 nucleotides are TGTGCCAGCAGCCACAGGGCTAGCGGATACAATGAGCAGTTCTTC.

The chain uses TRBV28 and TRBJ2-7, with 10 nucleotides matching TRBD2. V trimming: 6 bases; J trimming: 6 bases; junction bases outside the gene matches: 11. This CDR3 is built from 15 residues. The germline V gene encodes CDR1 MDHEN and CDR2 SYDVKM. The CDR3 region is CASRASGRAFGEQYF. The DNA of the CDR3 is TGTGCCAGCAGGGCCAGCGGGAGGGCCTTTGGCGAGCAGTACTTC.

The CDR3 loop is CASSKGLGDRGPVGYTF. The CDR3 DNA sequence: TGTGCCAGTAGTAAGGGGCTCGGGGACAGGGGGCCGGTTGGCTACACCTTC. The rearrangement joins TRBV19 to TRBJ1-2, with 12 bases lining up with TRBD1. Trimming at V came to 4 bases and at J to 7 bases, leaving 13 bases not matched to a gene. The CDR3 extends over 17 amino acids. Looked up from germline, CDR1 is LNHDA and CDR2 is SQIVND (reference sequence).

CDR3 DNA: TGTGCCAGCAGCGGCGGGACAGCTACCTACAATGAGCAGTTCTTC. This codes for CASSGGTATYNEQFF. The rearrangement joins TRBV9 to TRBJ2-1, with TRBD1 as a possible D gene (7 bases). Germline V gene sequence: CDR1 SGDLS, CDR2 YYNGEE. Trimming took off 3 bases at V and 2 bases at J, with 12 bases between the two ends. This CDR3 is built from 15 residues.

The genes are TRBV5-8 and TRBJ1-3, with 7 bases identical to TRBD1. Germline V gives CDR1 SGHTS, CDR2 YDEGEE. The CDR3 runs to 16 residues. V was clipped by 4 bases and J by 7 bases; unmatched bases: 14. This CDR3 is CASSRGTASLSNTIYF. DNA of the CDR3: TGTGCCAGCAGCCGAGGGACAGCTAGTTTGAGTAACACCATATATTTT.

The J gene is TRBJ1-1, the V gene TRBV18; a possible D gene is TRBD1 (6 bases). V gave up 6 bases and J gave up 4 bases, with 12 bases separating them. This CDR3 has 13 amino acids. CDR1 and CDR2 from the germline V gene are KGHSH and LQKENI. The CDR3 spells CASSPTGPTEAFF. CDR3 bases: TGTGCCAGCTCCCCTACAGGGCCCACTGAAGCTTTCTTT.

The rearrangement links TRBV7-2 to TRBJ2-5; D unresolved. The CDR3 spans 13 residues. V was pared by 3 bases and J by 2 bases, with 7 bases between. Germline V gene lookup returns CDR1 SGHTA and CDR2 FQGNSA. Written as DNA, the CDR3 is TGTGCCAGCAGCTTCGGGTTTCAAGAGACCCAGTACTTC. This codes for CASSFGFQETQYF.

The chain recombines TRBV28 with TRBJ1-2; D is unresolved. The CDR3 covers 11 residues. CDR1 MDHEN and CDR2 SYDVKM come from the germline V gene. Trimming removed 6 bases from V and 4 bases from J, with 6 bases in between. CDR3 in DNA: TGTGCCAGCAGGTCCTTCTATGGCTACACCTTC. It specifies CASRSFYGYTF.

The count of this clone is one. This rearrangement joins TRBV7-2 to TRBJ2-5; 10 bases are a match to TRBD2. The CDR3 sequence is 16 residues long. The V gene end was trimmed by 6 bases and the J gene end by 0 bases; junction bases not matched to a gene: 7. The germline CDR1 and CDR2 sequences are SGHTA and FQGNSA. Here the CDR3 DNA reads TGTGCCAGCAGGTCTAGTAGCGGGAGGCACCAAGAGACCCAGTACTTC. Its protein product is CASRSSSGRHQETQYF.

CDR3 amino acids: CASRCEGGEAGELFF. As DNA, the CDR3 is TGCGCCAGCAGATGTGAAGGGGGCGAGGCCGGGGAGCTGTTTTTT. J is TRBJ2-2 and V is TRBV23-1; 7 bases align to TRBD1. TRBV23-1 is an ORF, and what it does is uncertain. The CDR3 loop spans 15 amino acids. The V gene end was trimmed by 6 bases and the J gene end by 6 bases; junction bases not matched to a gene: 10.

Only a few counts were recorded for this clone. The chain carries TRBV5-1 and TRBJ1-1; D might be TRBD1 (5 bases). The V and J ends lost 1 base and 4 bases respectively, with 11 bases between them. This CDR3 has 14 amino acids. Germline values: CDR1 SGHRS, CDR2 YFSETQ. DNA for the CDR3: TGCGCCAGCAGCTTGATCAGGGCAGGCACTGAAGCTTTCTTT. It is translated as CASSLIRAGTEAFF.

The chain couples TRBV18 to TRBJ2-7; maybe TRBD1 (6 bases). The V end was cut by 4 bases, the J end by 1 base, with 8 bases between. Germline V gives CDR1 KGHSH, CDR2 LQKENI. This CDR3 is built from 13 residues. CDR3 sequence: CASSRRGSYEQYF. The CDR3 nucleotides are TGTGCCAGCTCACGCAGGGGTTCCTACGAGCAGTACTTC.

The CDR3 protein is CASSLEGDGADTQYF. As DNA, the CDR3 is TGTGCCAGCAGCTTGGAAGGGGATGGGGCAGATACGCAGTATTTT. V gene TRBV5-6 combines with J gene TRBJ2-3, with D possibly being TRBD1 (5 bases). The V gene lost 0 bases and the J gene lost 4 bases, with 12 bases spanning the gap. CDR3 length: 15 residues. Germline assignment: CDR1 SGHDT and CDR2 YYEEEE.

The chain links TRBV7-9 to TRBJ2-7; the match to TRBD1 covers 8 bases. Germline CDR1 and CDR2: SEHNR and FQNEAQ (reference sequence). V shed 1 base, J shed 1 base, and the junction held 0 bases outside the gene matches. This CDR3 has 14 amino acids. The CDR3: CASSLGTGSYEQYF. In DNA, the CDR3 is TGTGCCAGCAGCTTAGGGACAGGGTCCTACGAGCAGTACTTC.